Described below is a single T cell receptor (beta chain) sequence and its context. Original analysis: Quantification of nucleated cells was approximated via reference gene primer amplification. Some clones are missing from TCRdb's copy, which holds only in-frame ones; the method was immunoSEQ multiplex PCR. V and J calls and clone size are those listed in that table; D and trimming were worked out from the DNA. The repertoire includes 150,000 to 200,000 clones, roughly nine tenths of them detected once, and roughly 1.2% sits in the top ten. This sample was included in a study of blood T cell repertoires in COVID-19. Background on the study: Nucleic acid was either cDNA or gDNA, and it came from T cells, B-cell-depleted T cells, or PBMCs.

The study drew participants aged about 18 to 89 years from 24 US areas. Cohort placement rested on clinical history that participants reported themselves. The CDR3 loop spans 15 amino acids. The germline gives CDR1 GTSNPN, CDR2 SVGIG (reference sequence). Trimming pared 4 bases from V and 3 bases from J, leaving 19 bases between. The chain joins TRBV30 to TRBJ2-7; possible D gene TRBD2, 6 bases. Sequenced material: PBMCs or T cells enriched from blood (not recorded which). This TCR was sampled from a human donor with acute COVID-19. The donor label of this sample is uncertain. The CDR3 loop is CAWTGVKGSSYEQYF. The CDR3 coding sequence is TGTGCCTGGACGGGAGTGAAGGGAAGTAGCTACGAGCAGTACTTC.